The clone carrying this T cell receptor (beta chain) was found many times. Germline V lookup: CDR1 DFQATT, CDR2 SNEGSKA (reference sequence). This CDR3 region has 14 residues. V was shortened by 6 bases and J by 2 bases, with 17 bases between the two germline ends. The sample is drawn from a study of T cells in Graves' hyperthyroidism and ophthalmopathy. Researchers took RNA transcripts and amplified the TCR beta CDR3 regions from them. HTBI primers were the set used in a first-round RT-PCR of the TCR CDR3. TCRdb re-called the multiplex PCR reads through MiXCR, storing one row per CDR3 protein. The sample has more than 500,000 distinct CDR3 sequences; roughly 14% are singletons.

The clonotype comes from a woman between 40 and 55 years old with Graves' ophthalmopathy. The rearrangement uses TRBV20-1 and TRBJ2-7, with unresolved D. Sequenced: blood. CDR3 nucleotide sequence: TGCAGTGCGGAATCCACAGCTACTACCTACGAGCAGTACTTC. Amino acids: CSAESTATTYEQYF.